This T cell receptor (beta chain) is from a study of T cell repertoires in cytomegalovirus infection. On the study more broadly: Both a matching HLA type and CMV infection were indicated by public TCR beta signatures. Study-wide points: The ex vivo response showed dominance by HLA-C-restricted CMV-specific TCR beta clonotypes.

This clonotype was seen ten or more times. Its target is unknown. TCRdb reanalysed the reads using MiXCR and keeps one entry per CDR3 protein. The data contain more than 500,000 distinct CDR3 sequences, approximately 15% of them singletons. This clonotype was sampled from a human donor in good health (CMV status not recorded). Some clones in this sample may be carry-over from other donors' samples. Sample: CD8+ T cells from PBMCs.

The CDR3 sequence: CASSYRDRGSNEQFF. The CDR3 nucleotides are TGTGCCAGCAGTTATAGGGACAGGGGTAGTAATGAGCAGTTCTTC. The gene calls are TRBV7-8 and TRBJ2-1, with TRBD1 matching 10 bases. The V gene end was trimmed by 6 bases and the J gene end by 7 bases; junction bases not matched to a gene: 9. Germline assignment: CDR1 SGHVS and CDR2 FQNEAQ. CDR3 length: 15 amino acids.